The entry below describes one T cell receptor beta chain. The CDR3 is 14 amino acids. Germline V CDR1 and CDR2: MNHEY, SVGAGI. Unmatched junction bases numbered 5, after V lost 8 bases and J lost 8 bases. The source of the sample is a study of blood T cell repertoires in COVID-19. TCRdb's table, derived via immunoSEQ multiplex PCR, lists solely in-frame clones and lacks some. The sample has fewer than 85,000 clones; roughly 77% are singletons. The origin of this receptor is a woman between 65 and 79 years old with acute or convalescent COVID-19. Sequencing was carried out using peripheral blood. The J gene is TRBJ1-6, the V gene TRBV6-5, with 11 bases fitting TRBD1. CDR3 residues: CASLRGQGDSPLHF. The CDR3 region has the DNA TGTGCCAGCCTTCGGGGACAGGGGGATTCACCCCTCCACTTT.